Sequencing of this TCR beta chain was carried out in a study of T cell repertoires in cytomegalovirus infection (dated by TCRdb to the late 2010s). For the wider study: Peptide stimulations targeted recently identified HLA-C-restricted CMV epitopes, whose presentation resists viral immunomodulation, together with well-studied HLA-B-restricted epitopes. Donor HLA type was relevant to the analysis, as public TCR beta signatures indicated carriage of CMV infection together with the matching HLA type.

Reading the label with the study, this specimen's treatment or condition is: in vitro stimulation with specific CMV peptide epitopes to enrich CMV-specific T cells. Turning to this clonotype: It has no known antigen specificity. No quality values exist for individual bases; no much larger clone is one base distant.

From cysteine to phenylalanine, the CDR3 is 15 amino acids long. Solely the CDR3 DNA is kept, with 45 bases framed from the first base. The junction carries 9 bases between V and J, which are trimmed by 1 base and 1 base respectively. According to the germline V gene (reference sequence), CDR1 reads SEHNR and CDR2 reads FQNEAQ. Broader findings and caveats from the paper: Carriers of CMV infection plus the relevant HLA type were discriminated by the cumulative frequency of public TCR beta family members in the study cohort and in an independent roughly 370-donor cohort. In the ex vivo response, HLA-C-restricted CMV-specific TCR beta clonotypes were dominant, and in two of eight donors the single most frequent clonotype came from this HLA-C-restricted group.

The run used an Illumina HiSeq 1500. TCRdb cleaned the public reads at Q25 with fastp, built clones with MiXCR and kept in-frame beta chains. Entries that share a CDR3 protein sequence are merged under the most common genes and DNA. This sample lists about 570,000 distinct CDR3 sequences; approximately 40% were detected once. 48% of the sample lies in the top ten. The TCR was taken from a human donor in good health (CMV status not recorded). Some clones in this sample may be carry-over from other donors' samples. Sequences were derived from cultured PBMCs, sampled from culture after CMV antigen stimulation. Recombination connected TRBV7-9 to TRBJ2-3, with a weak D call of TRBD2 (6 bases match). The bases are TGTGCCAGCAGCTTAGTGGAGGGTCGCACAGATACGCAGTATTTT. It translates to CASSLVEGRTDTQYF. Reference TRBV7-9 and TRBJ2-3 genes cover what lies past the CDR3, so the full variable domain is DTGVSQNPRHKITKRGQNVTFRCDPISEHNRLYWYRQTLGQGPEFLTYFQNEAQLEKSRLLSDRFSAERPKGSFSTLEIQRTEQGDSAMYLCASSLVEGRTDTQYFGPGTRLTVL.